The clone carrying this T cell receptor (beta chain) was seen more than once but under ten times. Its antigen is not identified. The germline gives CDR1 SGHVS, CDR2 FQNEAQ. This CDR3 comprises 16 residues. The V end lost 2 bases, the J end lost 5 bases, and 17 bases lay between the germline ends. TCRdb processed the RT-PCR reads anew with MiXCR; each CDR3 protein has one entry. The sample gives more than 250,000 distinct CDR3 sequences, roughly a fifth of which show up once; roughly a tenth is in the top ten. This sample was included in a study of response to subunit inactivated influenza vaccine. Study-level findings and limits: Authors suggested few new T cells are recruited by each seasonal influenza vaccination.

This receptor was obtained from a man between 45 and 75 years old who received an inactivated influenza vaccine. The V and J genes are TRBV7-8 and TRBJ2-3; no firm D call. Sequences were derived from PBMCs from blood, sampled about 20 months after vaccination. CDR3 nucleotides: TGTGCCAGCAGCTTAATTATGACCGCAAATGTAGATACGCAGTATTTT. The encoded protein is CASSLIMTANVDTQYF.